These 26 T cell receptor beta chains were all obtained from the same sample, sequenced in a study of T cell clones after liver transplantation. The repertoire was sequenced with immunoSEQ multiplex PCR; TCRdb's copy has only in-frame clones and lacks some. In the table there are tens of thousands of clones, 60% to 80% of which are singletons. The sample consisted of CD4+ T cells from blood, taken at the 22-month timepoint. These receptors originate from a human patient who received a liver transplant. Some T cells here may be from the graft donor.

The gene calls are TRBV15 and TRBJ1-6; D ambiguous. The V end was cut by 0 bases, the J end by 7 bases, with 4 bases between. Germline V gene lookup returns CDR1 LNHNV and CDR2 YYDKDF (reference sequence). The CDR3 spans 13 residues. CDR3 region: CATSRDKNSPLHF. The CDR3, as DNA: TGTGCCACCAGCAGAGATAAGAATTCACCCCTCCACTTT.

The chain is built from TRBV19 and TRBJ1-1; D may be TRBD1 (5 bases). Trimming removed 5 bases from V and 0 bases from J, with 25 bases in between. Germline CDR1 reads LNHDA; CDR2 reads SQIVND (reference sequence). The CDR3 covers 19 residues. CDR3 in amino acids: CASSDPLWGSGNMNTEAFF. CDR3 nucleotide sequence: TGTGCCAGTAGTGACCCCCTGTGGGGGTCAGGTAATATGAACACTGAAGCTTTCTTT. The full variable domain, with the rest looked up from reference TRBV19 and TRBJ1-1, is DGGITQSPKYLFRKEGQNVTLSCEQNLNHDAMYWYRQDPGQGLRLIYYSQIVNDFQKGDIAEGYSVSREKKESFPLTVTSAQKNPTAFYLCASSDPLWGSGNMNTEAFFGQGTRLTVV.

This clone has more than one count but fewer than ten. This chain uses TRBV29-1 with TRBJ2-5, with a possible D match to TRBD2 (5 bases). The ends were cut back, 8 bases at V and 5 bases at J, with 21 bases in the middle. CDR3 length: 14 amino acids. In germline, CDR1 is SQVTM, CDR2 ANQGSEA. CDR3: CSIVPGWEGETQYF. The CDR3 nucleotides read TGCAGCATCGTACCGGGGTGGGAAGGGGAGACCCAGTACTTC.

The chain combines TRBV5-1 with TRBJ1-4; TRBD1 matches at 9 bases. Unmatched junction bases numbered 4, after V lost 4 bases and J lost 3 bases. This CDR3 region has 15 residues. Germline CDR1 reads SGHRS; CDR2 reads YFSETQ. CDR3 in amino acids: CASSIQGAANEKLFF. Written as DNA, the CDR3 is TGCGCCAGCAGCATACAGGGGGCGGCTAATGAAAAACTGTTTTTT.

The chain's CDR3 is CASSGIGGSPLHF. CDR3 coding DNA: TGTGCCAGCAGCGGAATTGGGGGTTCACCCCTCCACTTT. The rearrangement joins TRBV7-9 to TRBJ1-6; D is possibly TRBD1 (5 bases). This CDR3 is 13 amino acids long. Trimming cost V 5 bases and J 9 bases, with 11 bases left between them. Germline values: CDR1 SEHNR, CDR2 FQNEAQ (reference sequence).

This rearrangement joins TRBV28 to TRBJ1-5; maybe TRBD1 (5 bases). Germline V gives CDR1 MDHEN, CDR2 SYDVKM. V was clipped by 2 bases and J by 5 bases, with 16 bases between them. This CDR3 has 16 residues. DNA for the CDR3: TGTGCCAGCAGTTTACAAGGGGCGGGGGTGCATCAGCCCCAGCATTTT. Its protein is CASSLQGAGVHQPQHF.

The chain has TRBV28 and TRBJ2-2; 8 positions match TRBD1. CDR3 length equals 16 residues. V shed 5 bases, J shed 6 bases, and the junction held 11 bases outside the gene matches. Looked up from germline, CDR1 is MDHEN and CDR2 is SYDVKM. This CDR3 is CASSTRTGKFAGELFF. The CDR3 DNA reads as TGTGCCAGCAGTACTAGGACAGGGAAGTTCGCCGGGGAGCTGTTTTTT.

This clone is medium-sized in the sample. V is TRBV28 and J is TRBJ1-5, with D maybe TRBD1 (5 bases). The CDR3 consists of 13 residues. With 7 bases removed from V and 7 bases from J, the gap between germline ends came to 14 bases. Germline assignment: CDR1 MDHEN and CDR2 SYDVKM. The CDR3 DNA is TGTGCCAGCACCCAACAGGTGGGCCAGCCCCAGCATTTT. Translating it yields CASTQQVGQPQHF.

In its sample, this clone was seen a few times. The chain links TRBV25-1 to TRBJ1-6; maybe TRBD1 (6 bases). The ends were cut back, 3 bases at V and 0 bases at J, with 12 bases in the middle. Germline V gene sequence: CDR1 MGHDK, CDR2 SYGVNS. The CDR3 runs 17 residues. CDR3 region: CASSDPGDLSYNSPLHF. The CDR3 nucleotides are TGTGCCAGCAGTGATCCAGGGGACCTCTCCTATAATTCACCCCTCCACTTT.

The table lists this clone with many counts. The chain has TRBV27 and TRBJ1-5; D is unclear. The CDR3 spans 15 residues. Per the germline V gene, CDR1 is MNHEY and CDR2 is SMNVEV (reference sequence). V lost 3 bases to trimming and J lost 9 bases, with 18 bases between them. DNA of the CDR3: TGTGCCAGCAGTTTGGAGGCTGGCAGAATCGGGCCCCAGCATTTT. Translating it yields CASSLEAGRIGPQHF.

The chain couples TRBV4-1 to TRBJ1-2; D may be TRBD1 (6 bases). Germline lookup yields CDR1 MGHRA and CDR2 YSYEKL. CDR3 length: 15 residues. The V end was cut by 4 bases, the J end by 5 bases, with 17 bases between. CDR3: CASSPDSGARYGYTF. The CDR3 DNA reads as TGCGCCAGCAGCCCAGACTCGGGGGCGCGATATGGCTACACCTTC.

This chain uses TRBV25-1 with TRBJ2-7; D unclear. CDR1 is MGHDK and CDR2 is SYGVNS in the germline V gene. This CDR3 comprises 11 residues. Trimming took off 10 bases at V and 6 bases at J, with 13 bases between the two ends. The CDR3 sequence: CATDTRSEQYF. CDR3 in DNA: TGTGCCACCGATACCCGTAGCGAGCAGTACTTC.

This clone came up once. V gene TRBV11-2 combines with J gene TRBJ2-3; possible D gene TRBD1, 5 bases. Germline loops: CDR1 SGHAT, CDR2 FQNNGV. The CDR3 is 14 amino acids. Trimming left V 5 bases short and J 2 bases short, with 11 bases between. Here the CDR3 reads CASSRATDTDTQYF. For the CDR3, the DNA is TGTGCCAGCAGCAGGGCGACAGACACAGATACGCAGTATTTT. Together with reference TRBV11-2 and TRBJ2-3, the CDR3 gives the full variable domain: EAGVAQSPRYKIIEKRQSVAFWCNPISGHATLYWYQQILGQGPKLLIQFQNNGVVDDSQLPKDRFSAERLKGVDSTLKIQPAKLEDSAVYLCASSRATDTDTQYFGPGTRLTVL.

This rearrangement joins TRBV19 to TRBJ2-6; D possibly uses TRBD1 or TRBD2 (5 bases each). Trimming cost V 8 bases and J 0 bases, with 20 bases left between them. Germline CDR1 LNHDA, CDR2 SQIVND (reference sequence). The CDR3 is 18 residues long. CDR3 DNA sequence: TGTGCCAGTCGCAGGGAACGGGAATATAGCTCTGGGGCCAACGTCCTGACTTTC. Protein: CASRREREYSSGANVLTF.

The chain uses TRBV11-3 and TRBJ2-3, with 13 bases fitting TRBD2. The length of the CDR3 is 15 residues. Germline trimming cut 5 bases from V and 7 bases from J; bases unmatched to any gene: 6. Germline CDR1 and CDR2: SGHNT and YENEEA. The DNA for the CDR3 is TGTGCCAGCAGCCGGACTAGCGGGGGTAGGAATACGCAGTATTTT. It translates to CASSRTSGGRNTQYF.

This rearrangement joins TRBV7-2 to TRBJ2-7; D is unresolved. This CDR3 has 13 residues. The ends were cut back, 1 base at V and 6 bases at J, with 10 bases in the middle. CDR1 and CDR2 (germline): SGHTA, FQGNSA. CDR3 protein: CASSLVLGAEQYF. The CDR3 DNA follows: TGTGCCAGCAGCTTAGTTTTGGGCGCCGAGCAGTACTTC.

The CDR3 sequence: CASLATNEKLFF. CDR3 nucleotide sequence: TGTGCCAGCCTTGCAACTAATGAAAAACTGTTTTTT. The chain has TRBV21-1 and TRBJ1-4. TRBV21-1 is termed a pseudogene. The CDR3 covers 12 residues.

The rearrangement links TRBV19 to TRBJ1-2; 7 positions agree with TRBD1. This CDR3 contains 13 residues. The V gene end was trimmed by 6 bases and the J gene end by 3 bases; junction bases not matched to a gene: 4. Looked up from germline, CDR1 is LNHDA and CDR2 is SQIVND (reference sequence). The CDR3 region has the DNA TGTGCCAGTAGCGGGGGACAGTACTATGGCTACACCTTC. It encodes CASSGGQYYGYTF. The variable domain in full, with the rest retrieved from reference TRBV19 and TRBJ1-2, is DGGITQSPKYLFRKEGQNVTLSCEQNLNHDAMYWYRQDPGQGLRLIYYSQIVNDFQKGDIAEGYSVSREKKESFPLTVTSAQKNPTAFYLCASSGGQYYGYTFGSGTRLTVV.

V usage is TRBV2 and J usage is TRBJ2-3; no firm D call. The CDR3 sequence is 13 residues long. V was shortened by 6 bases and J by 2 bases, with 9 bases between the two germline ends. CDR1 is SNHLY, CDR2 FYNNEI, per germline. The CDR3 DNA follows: TGTGCCAGCAGCCTGACTGCCACAGATACGCAGTATTTT. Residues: CASSLTATDTQYF.

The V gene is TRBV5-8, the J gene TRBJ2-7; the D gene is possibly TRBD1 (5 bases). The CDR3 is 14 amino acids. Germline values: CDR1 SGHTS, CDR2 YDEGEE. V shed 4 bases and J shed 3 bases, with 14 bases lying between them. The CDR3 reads CASSTSRVGYEQYF. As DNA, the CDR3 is TGTGCCAGCAGCACTTCCAGGGTGGGCTACGAGCAGTACTTC. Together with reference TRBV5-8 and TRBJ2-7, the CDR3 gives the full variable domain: EAGVTQSPTHLIKTRGQQATLRCSPISGHTSVYWYQQALGLGLQFLLWYDEGEERNRGNFPPRFSGRQFPNYSSELNVNALELEDSALYLCASSTSRVGYEQYFGPGTRLTVT.

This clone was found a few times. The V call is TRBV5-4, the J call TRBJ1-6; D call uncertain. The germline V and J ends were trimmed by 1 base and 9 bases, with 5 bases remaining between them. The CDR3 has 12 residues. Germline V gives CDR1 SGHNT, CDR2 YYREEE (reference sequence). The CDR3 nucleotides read TGTGCCAGCAGCTTGAAGGGTTCACCCCTCCACTTT. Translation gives CASSLKGSPLHF.

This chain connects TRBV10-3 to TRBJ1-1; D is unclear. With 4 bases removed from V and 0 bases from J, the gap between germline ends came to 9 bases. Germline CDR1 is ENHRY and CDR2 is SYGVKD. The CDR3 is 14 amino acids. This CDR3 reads CAISVRALNTEAFF. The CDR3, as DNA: TGTGCCATCAGTGTACGGGCGTTGAACACTGAAGCTTTCTTT.

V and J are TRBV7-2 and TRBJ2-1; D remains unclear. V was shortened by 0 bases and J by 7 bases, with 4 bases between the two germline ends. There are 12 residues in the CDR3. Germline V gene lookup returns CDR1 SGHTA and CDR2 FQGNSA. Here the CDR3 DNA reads TGTGCCAGCAGCTTAGCGCAAAATGAGCAGTTCTTC. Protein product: CASSLAQNEQFF.

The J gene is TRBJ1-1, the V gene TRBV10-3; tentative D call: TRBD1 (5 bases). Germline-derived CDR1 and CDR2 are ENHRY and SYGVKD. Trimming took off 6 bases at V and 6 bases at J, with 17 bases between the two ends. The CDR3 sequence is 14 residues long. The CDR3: CAIRVTSTGAEAFF. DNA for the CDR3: TGTGCCATCAGGGTGACTAGTACGGGGGCTGAAGCTTTCTTT.

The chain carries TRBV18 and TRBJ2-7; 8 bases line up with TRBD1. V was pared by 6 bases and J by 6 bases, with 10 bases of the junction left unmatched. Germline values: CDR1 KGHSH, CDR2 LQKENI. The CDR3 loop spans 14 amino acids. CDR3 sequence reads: CASSRGTGGSEQYF. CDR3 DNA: TGTGCCAGCTCCCGAGGCACAGGGGGATCCGAGCAGTACTTC.

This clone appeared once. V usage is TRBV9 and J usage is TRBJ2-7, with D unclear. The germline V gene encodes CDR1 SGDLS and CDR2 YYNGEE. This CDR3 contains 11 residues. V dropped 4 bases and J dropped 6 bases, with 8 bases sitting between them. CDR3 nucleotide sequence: TGTGCCAGCAGCAGCGCAACCGAGCAGTACTTC. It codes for CASSSATEQYF.